These T cell receptor beta chains were read from a single sample in a study of T cell repertoires in cytomegalovirus infection. What these receptors recognize is not known. TCRdb passed the reads through MiXCR, listing each CDR3 protein once. The profile shows approximately 730,000 distinct CDR3 sequences, about 29% of them singletons. The sequencing used cultured CD8+ T cells from PBMCs, collected from culture after CMV antigen stimulation. Receptors were obtained from a human donor in good health (CMV status not recorded). Some clones in this sample may be carry-over from other donors' samples. CDR3s include the opening cysteine and the closing phenylalanine or tryptophan. D genes are given only for firm matches. Clone size is given for some rows only: seen once, a few or many times, or a class if the clone is expanded.

>TRBV4-1|TRBJ1-2|.|few
CASSQEPSLGYGYTF
TGCGCCAGCAGCCAAGAGCCCAGCCTGGGCTATGGCTACACCTTC
>TRBV7-3|TRBJ2-2|.|.
CASSPRGAGFTGELFF
TGTGCCAGCAGCCCCCGGGGGGCAGGGTTCACCGGGGAGCTGTTTTTT
>TRBV5-6|TRBJ1-6|.|.
CASVGPNSPLHF
TGTGCCAGCGTGGGACCCAATTCACCCCTCCACTTT
>TRBV7-9|TRBJ2-1|TRBD1|.
CASSLVPTGGLFF
TGTGCCAGCAGCTTAGTTCCGACAGGGGGCTTGTTCTTC
>TRBV7-8|TRBJ1-1|TRBD1|many
CASSSRGAGNTEAFF
TGTGCCAGCAGCAGCAGGGGGGCTGGGAACACTGAAGCTTTCTTT
>TRBV28|TRBJ2-3|TRBD1|few
CASSTRTGGPDTQYF
TGTGCCAGCAGTACTCGGACAGGGGGCCCAGATACGCAGTATTTT
>TRBV7-6|TRBJ1-1|.|.
CASSPGPGAHGTEAFF
TGTGCCAGCAGCCCGGGACCGGGGGCGCATGGCACTGAAGCTTTCTTT
>TRBV6-1|TRBJ2-3|.|few
CASSEAGSTDTQYF
TGTGCCAGCAGTGAAGCCGGGAGTACAGATACGCAGTATTTT
>TRBV6-5|TRBJ2-7|.|few
CASSYDRGGDEQYF
TGTGCCAGCAGTTACGATAGGGGGGGAGACGAGCAGTACTTC
>TRBV12-3/TRBV12-4|TRBJ1-1|.|.
CASGFGAEAFF
TGTGCCAGCGGCTTCGGGGCTGAAGCTTTCTTT
>TRBV7-9|TRBJ1-1|.|few
CASSLRRGVMNTEAFF
TGTGCCAGCAGCTTAAGGAGAGGGGTAATGAACACTGAAGCTTTCTTT
>TRBV4-2|TRBJ1-1|.|.
CASSPSDNTEAFF
TGTGCCAGCAGCCCTTCGGACAACACTGAAGCTTTCTTT
>TRBV28|TRBJ1-1|.|.
CASSLEDQRTEAFF
TGTGCCAGCAGTTTAGAAGATCAGCGCACTGAAGCTTTCTTT
>TRBV11-3|TRBJ2-1|TRBD1|few
CASSPDRTGADEQFF
TGTGCCAGCAGCCCCGACCGGACAGGGGCCGATGAGCAGTTCTTC
>TRBV19|TRBJ2-1|TRBD1|few
CASSRQRGQNYNEQFF
TGTGCCAGTAGTCGTCAAAGGGGACAGAATTACAATGAGCAGTTCTTC
>TRBV7-4|TRBJ1-1|.|few
CASSQSTGNTEAFF
TGTGCCAGCAGCCAATCGACAGGGAACACTGAAGCTTTCTTT
>TRBV27|TRBJ2-3|.|.
CASSLTQEGFTDTQDF
TGTGCCAGCAGTCTCACCCAGGAGGGGTTCACAGATACGCAGGATTTT
>TRBV19|TRBJ1-5|TRBD1|.
CASWDSLNQPQHF
TGTGCCAGTTGGGACAGTCTCAATCAGCCCCAGCATTTT
>TRBV6-5|TRBJ1-4|.|.
CASSYSTNGEKLFF
TGTGCCAGCAGTTACTCGACGAACGGCGAAAAACTGTTTTTT
>TRBV6-4|TRBJ1-2|TRBD1|.
CASSDRGTGHGYTF
TGTGCCAGCAGTGACCGTGGGACAGGACATGGCTACACCTTC
>TRBV11-2|TRBJ1-1|.|.
CASSSRVTMNTEAFF
TGTGCCAGCAGCTCCAGGGTGACCATGAACACTGAAGCTTTCTTT
>TRBV4-1|TRBJ2-5|.|.
CASSQGPFAGKETQYF
TGCGCCAGCAGCCAAGGTCCGTTCGCGGGGAAAGAGACCCAGTACTTC
>TRBV7-6|TRBJ1-1|.|many
CASTPHLEDLNTEAFF
TGTGCCAGCACTCCTCACCTGGAGGACCTGAACACTGAAGCTTTCTTT
>TRBV4-1|TRBJ1-1|TRBD1|few
CASSQPGQGAEAFF
TGCGCCAGCAGCCAACCGGGACAGGGTGCCGAAGCTTTCTTT
>TRBV2|TRBJ2-1|.|.
CASSEAHGDEQFF
TGTGCCAGCAGTGAAGCGCACGGCGATGAGCAGTTCTTC
>TRBV4-3|TRBJ2-3|.|few
CASSQDPGFGEGDTQYF
TGCGCCAGCAGCCAAGATCCCGGATTCGGGGAAGGAGATACGCAGTATTTT
>TRBV19|TRBJ2-1|.|many
CASTRGNEQFF
TGTGCCAGTACCCGGGGTAATGAGCAGTTCTTC
>TRBV11-1|TRBJ2-1|TRBD1|many
CASSLMRGGKDNEQFF
TGTGCCAGCAGCTTAATGAGAGGGGGCAAGGACAATGAGCAGTTCTTC
>TRBV12-3/TRBV12-4|TRBJ2-3|.|many
CASSLVRDFPTDTQYF
TGTGCCAGCAGTTTAGTCCGGGACTTCCCTACAGATACGCAGTATTTT